A selection of T cell receptor beta chains follows, all from one sample in a study of blood T cell repertoires in COVID-19. The protocol was immunoSEQ multiplex PCR, while the TCRdb copy is restricted to in-frame clones and leaves out a portion. This repertoire shows approximately 230,000 clones, roughly 85% found once; its top ten account for 2% to 2.5%. The specimen sequenced was peripheral blood. These receptors were collected from a man aged 25 to 40 who had recovered from COVID-19. The CDR3 runs from the conserved cysteine through the conserved F or W. A D gene is named only where the DNA matches it firmly. Where a row states a size, it is once, few, many or the class of an expanded clone; other rows omit it.

J,size,V,D,CDR3,DNA
TRBJ1-3,.,TRBV10-1,TRBD1,CASSALPGQSSGNTIYF,TGCGCCAGCAGTGCTCTACCGGGACAGTCGTCTGGAAACACCATATATTTT
TRBJ1-2,many,TRBV30,.,CAWNRGASTNYGYTF,TGTGCCTGGAATCGGGGGGCGAGCACTAACTATGGCTACACCTTC
TRBJ2-5,once,TRBV28,TRBD1,CASSSGTGGLGTQYF,TGTGCCAGCAGTTCCGGGACAGGGGGTCTTGGAACCCAGTACTTC
TRBJ2-5,.,TRBV2,.,CASSILIGVGETQYF,TGTGCCAGCAGTATATTGATCGGGGTGGGGGAGACCCAGTACTTC
TRBJ1-1,.,TRBV6-2/TRBV6-3,.,CASSYSFGRGTEAFF,TGTGCCAGCAGTTACTCGTTTGGAAGAGGGACTGAAGCTTTCTTT
TRBJ2-2,.,TRBV5-4,.,CASRNGVRNTGELFF,TGTGCCAGCAGGAACGGGGTTAGGAACACCGGGGAGCTGTTTTTT
TRBJ2-7,.,TRBV25-1,.,CASSESLESSYEQYF,TGTGCCAGCAGTGAATCCTTGGAGAGCTCCTACGAGCAGTACTTC
TRBJ2-7,once,TRBV3-1/TRBV3-2,TRBD2,CASSPPGGGREQYF,TGTGCCAGCAGCCCCCCCGGGGGGGGGCGAGAGCAGTACTTC
TRBJ1-5,few,TRBV29-1,.,CSVQKGDNQPQHF,TGCAGCGTTCAGAAGGGGGATAATCAGCCCCAGCATTTT
TRBJ2-1,.,TRBV4-3,TRBD2,CASSQGLAGGREQFF,TGCGCCAGCAGCCAAGGACTAGCGGGGGGGAGGGAGCAGTTCTTC
TRBJ1-1,.,TRBV5-1,.,CASSLAGGNTEAFF,TGCGCCAGCAGCTTGGCCGGGGGTAACACTGAAGCTTTCTTT
TRBJ2-3,.,TRBV11-2,TRBD1,CASSQQGPPTDTQYF,TGTGCCAGCAGCCAACAGGGGCCCCCCACAGATACGCAGTATTTT
TRBJ2-5,.,TRBV27,.,CASSLRRETQYF,TGTGCCAGCAGTTTGAGGAGGGAGACCCAGTACTTC
TRBJ2-2,.,TRBV3-1/TRBV3-2,.,CACGRGTGELFF,TGTGCCTGCGGGCGGGGCACCGGGGAGCTGTTTTTT
TRBJ1-3,once,TRBV5-4,.,CASSLDRENTIYF,TGTGCCAGCAGCTTGGACAGGGAGAACACCATATATTTT
TRBJ2-2,once,TRBV3-1/TRBV3-2,.,CASSHHRIGEDLATGELFF,TGTGCCAGCAGCCATCACCGGATCGGGGAGGATCTTGCTACCGGGGAGCTGTTTTTT
TRBJ1-1,.,TRBV5-4,TRBD1,CASSLIDRGRAEAFF,TGTGCCAGCAGCTTGATTGACAGGGGGCGTGCTGAAGCTTTCTTT
TRBJ1-2,once,TRBV9,TRBD1,CASSGNPTGVGGYTF,TGTGCCAGCAGCGGTAATCCGACAGGGGTGGGTGGCTACACCTTC
TRBJ2-1,.,TRBV11-1,TRBD1,CASSFTTGTDNEQFF,TGTGCCAGCAGCTTCACCACCGGGACAGACAATGAGCAGTTCTTC
TRBJ2-7,.,TRBV3-1/TRBV3-2,TRBD2,CASSQGPSGSYEQYF,TGTGCCAGCAGCCAAGGCCCTAGCGGCTCCTACGAGCAGTACTTC
TRBJ2-2,.,TRBV19,.,CATTKPAGITGELFF,TGTGCCACCACCAAGCCCGCCGGTATTACCGGGGAGCTGTTTTTT
TRBJ2-2,.,TRBV5-4,.,CASTIQGHTTGELFF,TGTGCCAGCACGATCCAGGGACATACCACCGGGGAGCTGTTTTTT
TRBJ1-1,.,TRBV12-5,.,CASVLAVVAFF,TGTGCTAGTGTCCTGGCGGTGGTAGCTTTCTTT
TRBJ2-1,.,TRBV24-1,.,CATSDPTSSQQFF,TGTGCCACCAGTGATCCCACTAGCTCCCAGCAGTTCTTC
TRBJ1-1,.,TRBV7-2,.,CASSLEGGDTEAFF,TGTGCCAGCAGCTTAGAAGGCGGGGACACTGAAGCTTTCTTT
TRBJ1-3,.,TRBV9,.,CASSVESSVFSGNTIYF,TGTGCCAGCAGCGTAGAATCTTCTGTGTTCTCTGGAAACACCATATATTTT
TRBJ1-1,.,TRBV6-4,.,CASSYRVNTEAFF,TGTGCCAGCAGTTACAGGGTAAACACTGAAGCTTTCTTT
TRBJ2-7,.,TRBV6-5,.,CASSYSWQGGGEQYF,TGTGCCAGCAGTTACTCTTGGCAGGGGGGTGGCGAGCAGTACTTC
TRBJ2-7,.,TRBV4-2,.,CASSRKTESRRSYEQYF,TGTGCCAGCAGCCGAAAGACAGAATCCAGACGTTCCTACGAGCAGTACTTC
TRBJ1-1,few,TRBV9,.,CASSAHPIRGTLNTEAFF,TGTGCCAGCAGCGCCCACCCTATTAGGGGGACACTGAACACTGAAGCTTTCTTT
TRBJ2-7,.,TRBV5-8,.,CASSLGEPYEQYF,TGTGCCAGCAGCTTGGGAGAGCCCTACGAGCAGTACTTC
TRBJ2-7,few,TRBV4-2,.,CASSQVALTRTSYEQYF,TGTGCCAGCAGCCAAGTTGCCCTGACTAGGACCTCCTACGAGCAGTACTTC